This T cell receptor (beta chain) was captured by sequencing in a study of CD8+ T cells in alopecia areata. Losses at the gene ends were 0 bases for V and 4 bases for J; bases not matched to a gene: 6. Germline CDR1 reads GTSNPN; CDR2 reads SVGIG (reference sequence). The CDR3 totals 15 residues. This clone was counted a few times. Its antigen is unidentified. Extracted RNA was reverse transcribed into cDNA, the sequencing template. TCRdb's copy holds only in-frame clones and misses some; the assay was immunoSEQ multiplex PCR. The repertoire holds 130,000 to 150,000 clones, with approximately 51% as singletons. Findings of the study overall: Normal-skin resident alphabeta T cells also appear among scalp sample sequences. Sharing of TCRs across patients appeared less clear than in mice, possibly for HLA-related reasons.

Sequencing used CD4+ T cells sorted from blood, obtained at week 0. The gene calls are TRBV30 and TRBJ2-7, with 10 bases aligning to TRBD2. The TCR comes from a human donor with alopecia areata. The CDR3 sequence is CAWSVLPSGSYEQYF. DNA of the CDR3: TGTGCCTGGAGTGTTCTTCCTAGCGGGAGTTACGAGCAGTACTTC.